There are a few counts of the clone carrying this T cell receptor (beta chain). The antigen remains undetermined. Germline V gene data show CDR1 as SEHNR and CDR2 as FQNEAQ (reference sequence). Trimming stripped 8 bases from V and 4 bases from J, with 14 bases between. There are 14 residues in the CDR3. This specimen belongs to a study of T cell repertoires in cytomegalovirus infection. Turning to the study itself: Public TCR beta signatures marked donors with CMV infection and the matching HLA. General study results and limits: Predominance within the ex vivo response was attributable to HLA-C-restricted CMV-specific TCR beta clonotypes. Summed frequency of public TCR beta families distinguished CMV carriers with the relevant HLA.

MiXCR, run by TCRdb on the reads, gives a single entry per CDR3 protein. Among under 200,000 distinct CDR3 sequences listed, 28% were seen once. Sequenced material: PBMCs. The genes are TRBV7-9 and TRBJ2-2; no firm D call. This clonotype originated in a human donor in good health (CMV status not recorded). Some clones in this sample may be carry-over from other donors' samples. DNA of the CDR3: TGTGCCAGCTTGGTGGACCTACTCACCGGGGAGCTGTTTTTT. Translating gives CASLVDLLTGELFF.